The next 26 T cell receptor beta chains were all read from a single sample in a study of blood T cells in healthy people across ages. A second 7 to 11 cycle PCR used barcoded and J-beta primers. TCRdb reanalysed the 5' RACE reads using MiXCR and keeps one entry per CDR3 protein. The data contain over 1,500,000 distinct CDR3 sequences, approximately 50% of them singletons. The sample was blood. The receptors here all came from a woman in her thirties or forties in good health.

This clonotype showed up just a few times. The V and J genes are TRBV7-9 and TRBJ2-7, with 7 nucleotides matching TRBD1. J was trimmed by 2 bases and V by 0 bases; bases with no gene match: 4. Germline-derived CDR1 and CDR2 are SEHNR and FQNEAQ (reference sequence). This CDR3 contains 15 residues. CDR3 coding DNA: TGTGCCAGCAGCTTAGCCGCGACAGGGACCTACGAGCAGTACTTC. Amino acid sequence: CASSLAATGTYEQYF. The variable domain in full, with the rest retrieved from reference TRBV7-9 and TRBJ2-7, is DTGVSQNPRHKITKRGQNVTFRCDPISEHNRLYWYRQTLGQGPEFLTYFQNEAQLEKSRLLSDRFSAERPKGSFSTLEIQRTEQGDSAMYLCASSLAATGTYEQYFGPGTRLTVT.

The chain uses TRBV12-5 and TRBJ2-3; 11 nucleotides agree with TRBD1. Trimming removed 6 bases from V and 6 bases from J; junction bases left unmatched: 8. The CDR3 has 15 residues. Germline V lookup: CDR1 LGHNT, CDR2 FRNRAP. CDR3 loop: CASGRGQGAADTQYF. The CDR3 DNA is TGTGCTAGTGGCCGCGGACAGGGGGCCGCGGATACGCAGTATTTT.

The rearrangement joins TRBV28 to TRBJ2-5; D gene unclear. The end of the DNA aligns better with TRBJ2-7, so the J call may be wrong. The germline V gene encodes CDR1 MDHEN and CDR2 SYDVKM. This CDR3 is 15 amino acids long. The CDR3 here is CASSPAPGLFYEQYF. In DNA form, the CDR3 reads TGTGCCAGCAGTCCGGCTCCGGGTCTTTTCTACGAGCAGTACTTC.

The chain recombines TRBV10-3 with TRBJ1-6; 9 nucleotides align to TRBD1. Germline CDR1 is ENHRY and CDR2 is SYGVKD. CDR3 length equals 14 residues. Trimming took 6 bases from V and 5 from J; bases not matched to a gene: 2. CDR3 nucleotide sequence: TGTGCCATCAGCCGGGACAGGGATAATTCACCCCTCCACTTT. This codes for CAISRDRDNSPLHF.

This clonotype was counted between two and nine times. In nucleotides, the CDR3 is TGTGCCAGCAGTTCCCACCCAGGGGATCAAGAGACCCAGTACTTC. Amino acid sequence: CASSSHPGDQETQYF. This chain uses TRBV12-3 or TRBV12-4 with TRBJ2-5; D may be TRBD1 (6 bases). The V end lost 4 bases, the J end lost 2 bases, and 14 bases lay between the germline ends. The CDR3 sequence is 15 residues long.

V usage is TRBV12-3 or TRBV12-4 and J usage is TRBJ2-5; tentatively, D is TRBD1 (6 bases). The CDR3 runs 13 residues. The V and J ends lost 6 bases and 11 bases respectively, with 19 bases between them. The CDR3 DNA reads as TGTGCCAGCAGGGACAGTGACAGGAATGAGCAGTACTTC. It is translated as CASRDSDRNEQYF.

The chain couples TRBV6-2 or TRBV6-3 to TRBJ2-7, with 8 positions matching TRBD1. Per germline, CDR1 MNHEY and CDR2 SVGEGT. V gave up 4 bases and J gave up 3 bases; unmatched junction bases: 8. The CDR3 sequence is 15 residues long. Written as DNA, the CDR3 is TGTGCCAGCAGTTCGGGACGAACAGGGGGCTACGAGCAGTACTTC. This gives the protein CASSSGRTGGYEQYF.

This clonotype occurred a few times. The chain uses TRBV7-2 and TRBJ2-7; no firm D call. Trimming removed 4 bases at V and 6 bases at J, with 13 bases between. This CDR3 contains 13 residues. Per the germline V gene, CDR1 is SGHTA and CDR2 is FQGNSA. The CDR3 sequence is CASSSQAGPEQYF. CDR3 DNA: TGTGCCAGCAGCTCTCAAGCAGGACCCGAGCAGTACTTC.

As concerns this clonotype: The junction does not match germline at one end; this may be a read error. The chain is built from TRBV7-3 and TRBJ2-1; 7 bases match TRBD1. The CDR3 loop spans 16 amino acids. Germline-derived CDR1 and CDR2 are SGHTA and FQGTGA. The CDR3 loop is CDSSLQGPALYNEQFF. The DNA of the CDR3 is TGTGACAGCAGCTTACAGGGGCCAGCCCTCTACAATGAGCAGTTCTTC.

The chain has TRBV5-1 and TRBJ2-1; 9 positions match TRBD1. This CDR3 has 15 amino acids. CDR1 and CDR2 (germline): SGHRS, YFSETQ. The junction had 6 bases not matched to a gene; V was cut back by 4 bases and J by 4 bases. In DNA, the CDR3 is TGCGCCAGCAGCGAACAGGGGGCGCGTTACAATGAGCAGTTCTTC. It encodes CASSEQGARYNEQFF.

This chain links TRBV12-3 or TRBV12-4 with TRBJ2-3, with D possibly being TRBD1 (5 bases). The V and J ends lost 4 bases and 2 bases respectively, with 10 bases between them. This CDR3 spans 14 amino acids. The CDR3 DNA is TGTGCCAGCAGTTCCCGGACAAACACAGATACGCAGTATTTT. It codes for CASSSRTNTDTQYF.

This clonotype was picked up a small number of times. CDR3 DNA: TGTGCCAGCAGCGCCTCGACTAGTAGTTACAATGAGCAGTTCTTC. Translated: CASSASTSSYNEQFF. The rearrangement uses TRBV9 and TRBJ2-1; D perhaps matches TRBD2 (6 bases). CDR3 size: 15 residues. The V end was cut by 3 bases, the J end by 4 bases, with 14 bases between. Germline V gene sequence: CDR1 SGDLS, CDR2 YYNGEE.

The rearrangement uses TRBV28 and TRBJ2-7; 13 nucleotides agree with TRBD2. From germline, CDR1 is MDHEN and CDR2 SYDVKM. V lost 4 bases, J lost 0 bases, and 9 bases stayed unmatched. This CDR3 contains 18 residues. The CDR3 here is CASSSPTSGGISSYEQYF. CDR3 nucleotides: TGTGCCAGCAGTTCCCCGACTAGCGGGGGGATTAGCTCCTACGAGCAGTACTTC.

V and J are TRBV20-1 and TRBJ1-2; 9 positions agree with TRBD1. CDR1 DFQATT and CDR2 SNEGSKA come from the germline V gene (reference sequence). Trimming removed 6 bases from V and 8 bases from J; junction bases left unmatched: 7. This CDR3 region has 12 residues. In nucleotides, the CDR3 is TGCAGTGCGGGGGACAGGGTTGGCGGCTACACCTTC. It is translated as CSAGDRVGGYTF.

This chain uses TRBV10-3 with TRBJ2-7; D remains unclear. The germline V and J ends were trimmed by 0 bases and 3 bases, with 6 bases remaining between them. This CDR3 region has 13 residues. The germline V gene has CDR1 ENHRY and CDR2 SYGVKD. In nucleotides, the CDR3 is TGTGCCATCAGTGAGTCTTGGGGCTACGAGCAGTACTTC. Translating gives CAISESWGYEQYF.

The chain couples TRBV5-1 to TRBJ2-2; possible D gene TRBD1, 6 bases. Between the trimmed V and J ends, which lost 2 bases and 5 bases, there was a span of 13 bases. CDR3 length equals 15 residues. Looked up from germline, CDR1 is SGHRS and CDR2 is YFSETQ. The CDR3 DNA reads TGCGCCAGCAGCTTAATAATCACAGGGACCGGGGAGCTGTTTTTT. The encoded protein is CASSLIITGTGELFF.

This clonotype was counted only a few times. The rearrangement uses TRBV6-2 or TRBV6-3 and TRBJ1-1; D is perhaps TRBD1 (6 bases). The CDR3 is 11 amino acids. Looked up from germline, CDR1 is MNHEY and CDR2 is SVGEGT. Trimming cost V 7 bases and J 5 bases, with 8 bases left between them. The CDR3 protein is CASTQGTEAFF. The CDR3 region has the DNA TGTGCCAGCACCCAGGGGACTGAAGCTTTCTTT.

The chain joins TRBV10-2 to TRBJ2-3; D is uncertain. The CDR3 runs to 18 residues. Trimming pared 0 bases from V and 5 bases from J, leaving 21 bases between. Per the germline V gene, CDR1 is WSHSY and CDR2 is SAAADI. The CDR3 bases are TGCGCCAGCAGTGAGTCGGATGCGGTAGTGGTCGGTCGAGATACGCAGTATTTT. It encodes CASSESDAVVVGRDTQYF.

This clonotype was seen only a few times. The CDR3 reads CASSDTQRTAETQYF. In DNA form, the CDR3 reads TGCGCCAGCAGCGATACTCAAAGGACAGCTGAGACCCAGTACTTC. V gene TRBV5-1 combines with J gene TRBJ2-5; D is possibly TRBD1 (6 bases). Germline loops: CDR1 SGHRS, CDR2 YFSETQ. V was shortened by 4 bases and J by 5 bases, with 18 bases between the two germline ends. CDR3 length: 15 amino acids.

This clonotype was detected a few times. The V gene is TRBV29-1, the J gene TRBJ1-2, with 8 bases fitting TRBD1. The CDR3 extends over 14 amino acids. Per germline, CDR1 SQVTM and CDR2 ANQGSEA. The V segment lost 2 bases and the J segment 4 bases; nucleotides outside the gene matches: 6. Here the CDR3 reads CSVEPRGQVYGYTF. Written as DNA, the CDR3 is TGCAGCGTTGAACCCCGGGGACAGGTCTATGGCTACACCTTC.

This clonotype was seen a handful of times. The chain joins TRBV29-1 to TRBJ1-2; 7 bases match TRBD1. The germline gives CDR1 SQVTM, CDR2 ANQGSEA. The CDR3 runs 13 residues. The V and J ends lost 6 bases and 4 bases, in that order; junction bases with no gene match: 8. In DNA, the CDR3 is TGCAGCGTCACACCAGACAGGGCCTATGGCTACACCTTC. Amino acids: CSVTPDRAYGYTF.

This clonotype occurred many times. This CDR3 reads CASSLFDETQYF. CDR3 nucleotides: TGTGCCAGCAGTTTATTTGACGAGACCCAGTACTTC. This sequence joins TRBV28 and TRBJ2-5; D not resolved. This CDR3 is 12 amino acids long. V shed 1 base and J shed 5 bases, with 5 bases lying between them. Per the germline V gene, CDR1 is MDHEN and CDR2 is SYDVKM.

V gene TRBV12-3 or TRBV12-4 combines with J gene TRBJ2-1; D is possibly TRBD1 (6 bases). This CDR3 region has 16 residues. The V end was cut by 6 bases, the J end by 4 bases, with 19 bases between. CDR3 in amino acids: CASRRQGIPPYNEQFF. CDR3 nucleotide sequence: TGTGCCAGCAGACGGCAGGGGATACCCCCATACAATGAGCAGTTCTTC.

The rearrangement joins TRBV20-1 to TRBJ1-4, with 7 bases matching TRBD1. V lost 6 bases, J lost 4 bases, and 5 bases stayed unmatched. The CDR3 length is 13 residues. Germline values: CDR1 DFQATT, CDR2 SNEGSKA (reference sequence). CDR3 sequence reads: CSAAGGVNEKLFF. The CDR3 DNA reads TGCAGTGCCGCAGGGGGTGTTAATGAAAAACTGTTTTTT.

The chain couples TRBV4-1 to TRBJ2-4, with 10 bases fitting TRBD2. The J segment lost 7 bases and the V segment lost 0 bases, leaving 0 bases of the junction unmatched. Germline CDR1 and CDR2: MGHRA and YSYEKL. The CDR3 has 14 amino acids. CDR3 in amino acids: CASSQEAGGNIQYF. Here the CDR3 DNA reads TGCGCCAGCAGCCAAGAAGCGGGGGGGAACATTCAGTACTTC.

This sequence joins TRBV5-1 and TRBJ2-2; 7 bases fit TRBD1. The V and J ends lost 0 bases and 4 bases, in that order; junction bases with no gene match: 6. CDR1 is SGHRS, CDR2 YFSETQ, per germline. The CDR3 is 16 amino acids. Here the CDR3 reads CASSLVHRGGTGELFF. CDR3 in DNA: TGCGCCAGCAGCTTGGTGCACAGGGGCGGCACCGGGGAGCTGTTTTTT.